This T cell receptor beta chain emerged from a study of radiation and T cells in renal cell carcinoma. Study results and caveats: In blood, top tumor clones expanded by 2 weeks, shrinking by 4.

This clone showed up many times. What it binds is not known. TCRdb keeps only in-frame clones here, not all; method: immunoSEQ multiplex PCR. The sample lists about 78,000 clones; roughly nine tenths were seen once. This sample's time point: blood 4 weeks post-SBRT, at nephrectomy. Treatment denoted: 15 Gy SBRT to primary tumor, nephrectomy 4 weeks later. The source of this sequence is a woman between 65 and 79 years old with renal cell carcinoma. The sequences come from blood, collected from a patient whose treatment included radiotherapy and nephrectomy.

CDR3 in DNA: TGTGCCAGCAGCTTGGGACCGAGGTTTGGCACCGGGGAGCTGTTTTTT. Translating gives CASSLGPRFGTGELFF. This chain uses TRBV7-8 with TRBJ2-2; D may correspond to TRBD1 or TRBD2 (5 bases each). CDR1 and CDR2 (germline): SGHVS, FQNEAQ. CDR3 length: 16 amino acids. V dropped 3 bases and J dropped 4 bases, with 15 bases sitting between them.